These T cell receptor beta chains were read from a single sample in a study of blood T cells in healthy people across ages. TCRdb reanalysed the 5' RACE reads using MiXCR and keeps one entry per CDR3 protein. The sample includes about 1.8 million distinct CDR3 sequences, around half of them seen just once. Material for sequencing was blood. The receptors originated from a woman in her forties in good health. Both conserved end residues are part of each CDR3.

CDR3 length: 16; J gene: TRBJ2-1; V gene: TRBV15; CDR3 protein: CATSRAVGVTYNEQFF
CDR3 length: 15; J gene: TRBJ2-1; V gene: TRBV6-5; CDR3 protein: CASRRGQGAYNEQFF
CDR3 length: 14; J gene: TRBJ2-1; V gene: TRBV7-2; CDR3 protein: CASSLEAAITEQFF
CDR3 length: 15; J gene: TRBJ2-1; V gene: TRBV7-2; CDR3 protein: CASSPLQGRFDEQFF
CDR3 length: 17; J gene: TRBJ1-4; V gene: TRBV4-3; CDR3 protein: CASSQSPGTVPNEKLFF
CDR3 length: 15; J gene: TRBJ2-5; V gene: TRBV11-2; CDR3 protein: CASTEAYLRQETQYF
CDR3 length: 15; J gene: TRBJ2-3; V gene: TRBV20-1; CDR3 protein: CSPIPRLSSTDTQYF
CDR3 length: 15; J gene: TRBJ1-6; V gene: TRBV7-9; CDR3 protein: CASSSWDPGGSPLHF
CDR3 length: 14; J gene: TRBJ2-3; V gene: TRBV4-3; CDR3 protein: CASSQEERGLTQYF
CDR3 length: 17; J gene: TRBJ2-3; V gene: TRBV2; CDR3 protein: CASSGVRGGAHTDTQYF
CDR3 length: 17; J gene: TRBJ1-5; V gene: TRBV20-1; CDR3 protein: CSARGLTRTGDNQPQHF
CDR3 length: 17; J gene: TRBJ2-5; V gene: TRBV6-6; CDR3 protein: CASSYSTPDRSQETQYF
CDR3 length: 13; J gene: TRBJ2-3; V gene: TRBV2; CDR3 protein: CASSVLDGDTQYF
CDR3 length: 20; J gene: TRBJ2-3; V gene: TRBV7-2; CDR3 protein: CASSVPILHQTTGFPDTQYF
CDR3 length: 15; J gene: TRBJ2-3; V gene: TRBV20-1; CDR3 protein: CSAASSGGITDTQYF
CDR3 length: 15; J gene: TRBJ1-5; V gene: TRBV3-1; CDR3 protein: CASSQGGGRVQPQHF
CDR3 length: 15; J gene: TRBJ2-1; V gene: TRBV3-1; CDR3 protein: CASREWTSGDNEQFF
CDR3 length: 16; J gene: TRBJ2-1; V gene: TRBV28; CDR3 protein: CASSYPSGGHYNEQFF
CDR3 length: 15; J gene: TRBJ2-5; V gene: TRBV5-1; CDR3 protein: CASSPDWGLQETQYF
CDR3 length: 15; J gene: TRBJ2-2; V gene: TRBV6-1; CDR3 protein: CASSEVDRGQGELFF
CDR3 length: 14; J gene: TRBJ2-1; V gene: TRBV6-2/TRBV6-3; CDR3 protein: CASSNGGAYNEQFF
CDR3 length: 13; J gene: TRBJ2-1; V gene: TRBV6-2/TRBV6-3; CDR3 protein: CASSTGTVKGQFF
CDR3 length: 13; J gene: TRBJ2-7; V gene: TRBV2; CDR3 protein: CASSEWTQYEQYF
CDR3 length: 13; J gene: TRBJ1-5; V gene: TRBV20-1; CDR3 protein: CSARPGQNQPQHF
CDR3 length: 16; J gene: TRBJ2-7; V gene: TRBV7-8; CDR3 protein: CASSLARVLRSYEQYF
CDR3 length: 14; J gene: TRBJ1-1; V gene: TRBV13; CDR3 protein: CASTRRGRNTEAFF
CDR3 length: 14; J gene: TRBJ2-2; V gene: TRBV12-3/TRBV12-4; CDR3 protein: CASSVEGVPGELFF
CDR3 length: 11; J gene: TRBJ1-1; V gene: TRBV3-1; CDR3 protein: CASRDRAEAFF
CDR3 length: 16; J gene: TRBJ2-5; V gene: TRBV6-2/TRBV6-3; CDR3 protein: CASSYGSSGAPRAQYF
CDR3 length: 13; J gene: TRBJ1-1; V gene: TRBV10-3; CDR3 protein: CAINNLGGTEAFF
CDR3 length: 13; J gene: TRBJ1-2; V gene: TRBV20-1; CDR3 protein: CSARAGQTYGYTF
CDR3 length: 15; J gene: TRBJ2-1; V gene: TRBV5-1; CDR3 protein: CASSPTGPVYNEQFF
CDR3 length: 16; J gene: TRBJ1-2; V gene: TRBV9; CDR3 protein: CASSARGGDGYSGYTF
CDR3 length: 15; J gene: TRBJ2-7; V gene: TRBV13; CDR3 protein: CASSDRGGSSYEQYF
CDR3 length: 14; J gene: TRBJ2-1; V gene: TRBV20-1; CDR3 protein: CSAQTSGTYNEQFF
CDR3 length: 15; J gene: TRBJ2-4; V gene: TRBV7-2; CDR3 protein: CASSLREGWENIQYF
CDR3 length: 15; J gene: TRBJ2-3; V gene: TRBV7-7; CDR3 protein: CASSLLAGVVGTQYF
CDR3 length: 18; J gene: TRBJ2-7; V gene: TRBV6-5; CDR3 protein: CASSYSVPPSPVDYEQYF
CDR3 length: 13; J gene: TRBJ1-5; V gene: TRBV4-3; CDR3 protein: CASSHGRNQPQHF
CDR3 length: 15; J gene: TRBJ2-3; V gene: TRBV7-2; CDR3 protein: CASSFERGVPDTQYF
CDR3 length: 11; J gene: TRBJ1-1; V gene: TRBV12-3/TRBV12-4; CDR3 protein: CASRTVDEAFF
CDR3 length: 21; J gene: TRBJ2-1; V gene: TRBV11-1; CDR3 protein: CASSPYLASGTSLGDYNEQFF
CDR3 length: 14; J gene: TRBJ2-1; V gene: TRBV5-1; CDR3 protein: CASSSDGLDNEQFF
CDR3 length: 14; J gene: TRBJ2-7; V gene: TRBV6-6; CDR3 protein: CASSYAQGHYEQYF
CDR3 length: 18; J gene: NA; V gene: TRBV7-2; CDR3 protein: CASSFSGLAGGLVETQYF
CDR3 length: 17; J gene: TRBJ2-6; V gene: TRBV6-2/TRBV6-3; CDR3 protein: CANTNSGGGAGANVLTF
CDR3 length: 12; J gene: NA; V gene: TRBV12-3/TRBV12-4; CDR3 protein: CASQLGLETQYF
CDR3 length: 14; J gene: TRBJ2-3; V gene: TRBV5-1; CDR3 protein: CASSLETRADTQYF
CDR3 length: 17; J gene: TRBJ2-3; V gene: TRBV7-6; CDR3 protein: CASSPQGLQTSTDTQYF
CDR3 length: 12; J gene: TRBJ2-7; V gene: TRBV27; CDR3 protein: CASSTPGTEQYF
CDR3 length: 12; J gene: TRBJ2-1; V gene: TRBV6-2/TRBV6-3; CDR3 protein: CASGPLPTEQFF
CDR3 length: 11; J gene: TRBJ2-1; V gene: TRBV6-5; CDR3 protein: CASSRYNEQFF
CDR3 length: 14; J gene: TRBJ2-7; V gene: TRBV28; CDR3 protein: CASSVRQGVGEQYF
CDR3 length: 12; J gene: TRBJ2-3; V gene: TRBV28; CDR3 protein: CASSTVADTQYF
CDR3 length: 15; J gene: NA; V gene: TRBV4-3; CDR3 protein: CASSQVMRSRETQYF
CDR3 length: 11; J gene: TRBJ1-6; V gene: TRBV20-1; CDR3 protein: CSAREQSPLHF
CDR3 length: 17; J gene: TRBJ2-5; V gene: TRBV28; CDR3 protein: CASSSGGHSAYQETQYF
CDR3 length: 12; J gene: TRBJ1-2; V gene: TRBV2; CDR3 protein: CASSEFLYGYTF
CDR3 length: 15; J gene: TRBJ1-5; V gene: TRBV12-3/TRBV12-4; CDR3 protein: CASSLWASSNQPQHF
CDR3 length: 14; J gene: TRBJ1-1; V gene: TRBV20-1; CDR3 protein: CSARMWGPNTEAFF